The 9 T cell receptor beta chains listed next were all sequenced from one sample in a study of blood T cell repertoires in COVID-19. Clones were read by immunoSEQ multiplex PCR, and TCRdb kept only the in-frame ones, dropping some. The table lists about 400,000 clones, around 90% of them singletons, with around 2% in the top ten. The sample taken for sequencing was PBMCs or T cells enriched from blood (not recorded which). Source of these receptors: a woman aged 40 to 49 with acute COVID-19.

This clone was observed a few times. The rearrangement links TRBV3-1 (or the pseudogene TRBV3-2) to TRBJ1-6; 7 nucleotides align to TRBD1. J gave up 7 bases and V 2 bases, and 11 bases lay outside the gene matches. The CDR3 contains 17 residues. Germline loops: CDR1 LGHDT, CDR2 YNNKEL (reference sequence). The CDR3 sequence: CASSQSPGQQKNSPLHF. The CDR3 DNA reads as TGTGCCAGCAGCCAATCCCCGGGACAGCAAAAGAATTCACCCCTCCACTTT.

This clone is a singleton in its sample. The genes are TRBV21-1 and TRBJ2-5; the tabulated D call, TRBD1, remains unverified against the DNA. TRBV21-1 has pseudogene status. CDR3 length equals 14 residues. CDR3 region: CASSKSPDQETQYF. DNA of the CDR3: TGTGCCAGCAGCAAATCGCCAGATCAAGAGACCCAGTACTTC.

This clone was counted many times. The V call is TRBV27, the J call TRBJ2-7, with a tentative D call TRBD1 (6 bases). V was pared by 2 bases and J by 7 bases, with 18 bases between. This CDR3 has 15 residues. Germline CDR1 and CDR2: MNHEY and SMNVEV (reference sequence). Written as DNA, the CDR3 is TGTGCCAGCAGTTTAAACAGGGCTCCAACGGGTGAGCAGTACTTC. Translation: CASSLNRAPTGEQYF.

The V gene is TRBV29-1, the J gene TRBJ2-1, with a tentative D call TRBD1 (6 bases). CDR1 and CDR2 (germline): SQVTM, ANQGSEA. The CDR3 is 13 amino acids. V gave up 1 base and J gave up 5 bases, with 9 bases separating them. The CDR3 sequence: CSVEADSDNEQFF. CDR3 sequence (DNA): TGCAGCGTTGAAGCGGACAGCGACAATGAGCAGTTCTTC.

This chain connects TRBV2 to TRBJ2-1; D remains ambiguous. This CDR3 spans 14 amino acids. Germline loops: CDR1 SNHLY, CDR2 FYNNEI. V lost 7 bases to trimming and J lost 0 bases, with 10 bases between them. The CDR3 region is CASTIVPSYNEQFF. CDR3 sequence (DNA): TGTGCCAGCACTATCGTTCCCTCCTACAATGAGCAGTTCTTC.

The chain has TRBV2 and TRBJ2-1; tentatively, D is TRBD2 (5 bases). The CDR3 consists of 14 residues. V was trimmed by 2 bases and J by 8 bases, leaving 13 bases between them. Germline V gene data show CDR1 as SNHLY and CDR2 as FYNNEI. The CDR3 here is CASSERRGIHEQFF. The CDR3 nucleotides read TGTGCCAGCAGTGAACGCCGGGGAATCCATGAGCAGTTCTTC.

This chain uses TRBV2 with TRBJ1-1; tentative D call: TRBD1 (6 bases). This CDR3 spans 12 amino acids. The V and J ends lost 9 bases and 1 base respectively, with 9 bases between them. The germline gives CDR1 SNHLY, CDR2 FYNNEI. CDR3 DNA sequence: TGTGCCAGTCTAGGGGGGAACACTGAAGCTTTCTTT. Translated: CASLGGNTEAFF.

V usage is TRBV19 and J usage is TRBJ1-2, with 7 bases aligning to TRBD1. The CDR3 length is 15 residues. The V and J ends lost 8 bases and 1 base, in that order; junction bases with no gene match: 10. Looked up from germline, CDR1 is LNHDA and CDR2 is SQIVND (reference sequence). The CDR3 DNA reads as TGTGCCAGTGGACAGGCCAGCCCTATTAACTATGGCTACACCTTC. It codes for CASGQASPINYGYTF.

This chain connects TRBV4-2 to TRBJ1-2; 12 positions agree with TRBD1. With 0 bases clipped from V and 7 bases from J, the junction kept 6 bases outside the gene matches. From germline, CDR1 is LGHNA and CDR2 YNFKEQ. The CDR3 has 16 residues. The CDR3 reads CASSQELRDRGLGYTF. In nucleotides, the CDR3 is TGTGCCAGCAGCCAAGAACTAAGGGACAGGGGGCTTGGCTACACCTTC.